A selection of T cell receptor beta chains follows, all from one sample in a study of Graves' ophthalmopathy and Graves' hyperthyroidism. TCRdb redid the calling of the multiplex PCR reads with MiXCR, one entry per CDR3 protein. The data contain 560,000 or so distinct CDR3 sequences, about 40% of them singletons. Sequencing input: peripheral blood or thyroid tissue (not recorded which). The receptors shown here come from an adult man with Graves' hyperthyroidism. Each CDR3 is given without its conserved first and last residue. The order of the fields is V gene, CDR3 protein.

TRBV29-1 | SVAPGQRTGELF
TRBV10-3 | AISEPELAGGETQY
TRBV20-1 | SAGDWVGTDYGYT
TRBV7-2 | ASSRGLAGLSYEQY
TRBV2 | ASSYPSGQGMYEQY
TRBV6-6 | ASSYILGNQPQH
TRBV5-1 | ASSLSGNRETQY
TRBV20-1 | SARDASQAGPEAF
TRBV20-1 | SARDVSWTSSYNSPLH
TRBV6-5 | ASRRNRLNTEAF
TRBV25-1 | ASSDLSAPGQGREKLF
TRBV16 | AWSVLDLSNYGYT
TRBV20-1 | SARSGASGGETQY
TRBV27 | ASSQVAFWTGTGPSYEQY
TRBV29-1 | SQAPGQYNSPLH
TRBV10-2 | ASSDIRGTGELF
TRBV6-1 | ASSERTGANSEQY
TRBV9 | ASSVRGRTANTGELF
TRBV2 | ASSEGGQGSSYNEQF
TRBV6-5 | ASSESRNTGELF
TRBV6-1 | ASSPRVQRPSTDTQY
TRBV7-9 | ASSLFSQETQY
TRBV7-9 | ASSLQGMGETQY
TRBV20-1 | SARQTSTGYT
TRBV10-3 | AIRDRDSQPQH
TRBV29-1 | SSEQGSGNTIY
TRBV7-9 | ASSRYRDGTYEQY